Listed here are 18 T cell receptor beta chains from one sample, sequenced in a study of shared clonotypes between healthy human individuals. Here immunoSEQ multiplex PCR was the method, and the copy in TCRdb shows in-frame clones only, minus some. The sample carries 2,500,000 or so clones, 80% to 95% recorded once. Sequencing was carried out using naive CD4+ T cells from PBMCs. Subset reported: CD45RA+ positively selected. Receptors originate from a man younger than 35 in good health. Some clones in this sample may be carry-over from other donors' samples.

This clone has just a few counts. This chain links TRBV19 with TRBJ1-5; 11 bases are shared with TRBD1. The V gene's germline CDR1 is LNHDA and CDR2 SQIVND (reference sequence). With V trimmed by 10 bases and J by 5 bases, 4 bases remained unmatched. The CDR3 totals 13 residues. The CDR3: CATGTGGHQPQHF. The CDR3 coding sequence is TGTGCCACTGGGACAGGGGGACATCAGCCCCAGCATTTT.

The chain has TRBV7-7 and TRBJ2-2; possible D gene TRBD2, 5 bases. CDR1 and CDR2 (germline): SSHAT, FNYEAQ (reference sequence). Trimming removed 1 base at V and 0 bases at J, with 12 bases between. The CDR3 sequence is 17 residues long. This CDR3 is CASSLGVAQSNTGELFF. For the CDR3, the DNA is TGTGCCAGCAGCTTAGGGGTAGCGCAGTCGAACACCGGGGAGCTGTTTTTT.

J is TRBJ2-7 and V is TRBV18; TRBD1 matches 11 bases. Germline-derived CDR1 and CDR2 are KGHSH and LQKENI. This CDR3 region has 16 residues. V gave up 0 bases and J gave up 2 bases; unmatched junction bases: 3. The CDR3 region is CASSPPGQGGTYEQYF. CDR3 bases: TGTGCCAGCTCACCACCGGGACAGGGGGGAACCTACGAGCAGTACTTC.

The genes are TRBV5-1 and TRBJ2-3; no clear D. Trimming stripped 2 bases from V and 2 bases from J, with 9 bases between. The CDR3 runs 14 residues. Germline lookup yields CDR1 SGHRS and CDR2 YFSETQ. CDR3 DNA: TGCGCCAGCAGCTTTGGAGACCCCACAGATACGCAGTATTTT. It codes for CASSFGDPTDTQYF.

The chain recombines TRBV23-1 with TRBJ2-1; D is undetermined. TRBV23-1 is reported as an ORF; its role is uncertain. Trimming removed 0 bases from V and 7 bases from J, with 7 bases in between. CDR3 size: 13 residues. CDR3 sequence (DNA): TGCGCCAGCAGTCAATCGATACAGAATGAGCAGTTCTTC. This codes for CASSQSIQNEQFF.

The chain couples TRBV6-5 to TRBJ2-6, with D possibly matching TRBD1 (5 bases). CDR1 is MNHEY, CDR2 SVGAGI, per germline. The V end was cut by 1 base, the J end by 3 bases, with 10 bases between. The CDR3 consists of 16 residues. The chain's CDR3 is CASSYWGSGGANVLTF. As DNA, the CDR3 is TGTGCCAGCAGTTACTGGGGCTCTGGTGGGGCCAACGTCCTGACTTTC.

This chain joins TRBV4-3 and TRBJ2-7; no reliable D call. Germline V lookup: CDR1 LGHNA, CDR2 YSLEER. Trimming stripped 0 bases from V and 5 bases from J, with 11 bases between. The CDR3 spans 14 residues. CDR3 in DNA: TGCGCCAGCAGCCAAGATTTGGTTTCCCACGAGCAGTACTTC. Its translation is CASSQDLVSHEQYF.

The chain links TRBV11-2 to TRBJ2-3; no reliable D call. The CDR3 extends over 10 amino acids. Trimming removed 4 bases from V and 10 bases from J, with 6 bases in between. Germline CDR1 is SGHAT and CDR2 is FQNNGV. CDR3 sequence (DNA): TGTGCCAGCAGCTCCCTTTCGCAGTATTTT. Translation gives CASSSLSQYF. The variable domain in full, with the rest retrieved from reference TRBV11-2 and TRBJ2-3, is EAGVAQSPRYKIIEKRQSVAFWCNPISGHATLYWYQQILGQGPKLLIQFQNNGVVDDSQLPKDRFSAERLKGVDSTLKIQPAKLEDSAVYLCASSSLSQYFGPGTRLTVL.

The chain's CDR3 is CASSLAGTGNSPLHF. Written as DNA, the CDR3 is TGTGCCAGCTCACTCGCCGGGACAGGGAATTCACCCCTCCACTTT. The chain employs TRBV18 and TRBJ1-6; 9 nucleotides agree with TRBD1. The trim removed 4 bases at V and 7 bases at J, leaving 5 bases unmatched. The CDR3 loop spans 15 amino acids. Germline assignment: CDR1 KGHSH and CDR2 LQKENI.

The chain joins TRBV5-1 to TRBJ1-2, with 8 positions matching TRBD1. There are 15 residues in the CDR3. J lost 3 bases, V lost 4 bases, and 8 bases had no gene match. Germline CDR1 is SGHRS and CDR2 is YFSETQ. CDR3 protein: CASSPGQGRHYGYTF. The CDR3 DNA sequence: TGCGCCAGCAGCCCTGGACAGGGAAGGCACTATGGCTACACCTTC.

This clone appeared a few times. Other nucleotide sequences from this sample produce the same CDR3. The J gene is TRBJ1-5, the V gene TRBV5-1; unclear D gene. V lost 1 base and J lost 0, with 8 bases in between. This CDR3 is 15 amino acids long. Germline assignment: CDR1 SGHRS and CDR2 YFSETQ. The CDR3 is CASSLWGDSNQPQHF. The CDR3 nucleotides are TGCGCCAGCAGCTTGTGGGGAGATAGCAATCAGCCCCAGCATTTT. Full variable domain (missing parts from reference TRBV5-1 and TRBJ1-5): KAGVTQTPRYLIKTRGQQVTLSCSPISGHRSVSWYQQTPGQGLQFLFEYFSETQRNKGNFPGRFSGRQFSNSRSEMNVSTLELGDSALYLCASSLWGDSNQPQHFGDGTRLSIL.

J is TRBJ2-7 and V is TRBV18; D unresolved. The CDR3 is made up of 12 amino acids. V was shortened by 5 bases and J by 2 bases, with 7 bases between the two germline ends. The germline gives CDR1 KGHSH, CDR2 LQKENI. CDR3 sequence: CASSGDTYEQYF. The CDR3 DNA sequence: TGTGCCAGCTCAGGAGATACCTACGAGCAGTACTTC.

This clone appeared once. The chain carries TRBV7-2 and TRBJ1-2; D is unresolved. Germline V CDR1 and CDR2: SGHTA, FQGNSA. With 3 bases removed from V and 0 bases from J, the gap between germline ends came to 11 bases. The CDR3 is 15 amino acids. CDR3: CASSLVSSSNYGYTF. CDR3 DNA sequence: TGTGCCAGCAGCTTGGTCTCGTCTTCTAACTATGGCTACACCTTC.

This chain's CDR3 is CASSLGLTIAEETQYF. The CDR3, as DNA: TGCGCCAGCAGCTTGGGCCTAACCATCGCTGAGGAGACCCAGTACTTC. The V gene is TRBV5-1, the J gene TRBJ2-5; D is unclear. The germline V gene has CDR1 SGHRS and CDR2 YFSETQ. Trimming removed 0 bases from V and 5 bases from J, with 17 bases in between. The CDR3 loop spans 16 amino acids.

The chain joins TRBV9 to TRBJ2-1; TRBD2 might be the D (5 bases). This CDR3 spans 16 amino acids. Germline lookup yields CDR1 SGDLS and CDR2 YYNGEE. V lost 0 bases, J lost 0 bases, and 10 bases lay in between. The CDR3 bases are TGTGCCAGCAGCGTAGTCTCGGGGATCTCCTACAATGAGCAGTTCTTC. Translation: CASSVVSGISYNEQFF.

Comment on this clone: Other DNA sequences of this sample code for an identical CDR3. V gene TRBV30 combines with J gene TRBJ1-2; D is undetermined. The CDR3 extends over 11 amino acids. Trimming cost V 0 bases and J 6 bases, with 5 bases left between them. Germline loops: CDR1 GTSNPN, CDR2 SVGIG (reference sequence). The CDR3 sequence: CAWSVGNGYTF. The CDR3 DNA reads TGTGCCTGGAGTGTTGGGAATGGCTACACCTTC.

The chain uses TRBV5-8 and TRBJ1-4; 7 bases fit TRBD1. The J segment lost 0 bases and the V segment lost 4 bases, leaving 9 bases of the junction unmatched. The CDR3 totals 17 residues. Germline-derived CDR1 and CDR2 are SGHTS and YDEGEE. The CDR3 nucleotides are TGTGCCAGCAGCAAGGGACAGAGTCTCGCAACTAATGAAAAACTGTTTTTT. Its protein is CASSKGQSLATNEKLFF.

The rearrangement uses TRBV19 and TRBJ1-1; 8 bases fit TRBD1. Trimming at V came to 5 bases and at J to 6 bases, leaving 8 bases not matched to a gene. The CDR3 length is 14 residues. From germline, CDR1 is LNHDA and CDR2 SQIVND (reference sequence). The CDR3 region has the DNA TGTGCCAGTAGTGAAACAGGGGGTATGGCTGAAGCTTTCTTT. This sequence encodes CASSETGGMAEAFF.